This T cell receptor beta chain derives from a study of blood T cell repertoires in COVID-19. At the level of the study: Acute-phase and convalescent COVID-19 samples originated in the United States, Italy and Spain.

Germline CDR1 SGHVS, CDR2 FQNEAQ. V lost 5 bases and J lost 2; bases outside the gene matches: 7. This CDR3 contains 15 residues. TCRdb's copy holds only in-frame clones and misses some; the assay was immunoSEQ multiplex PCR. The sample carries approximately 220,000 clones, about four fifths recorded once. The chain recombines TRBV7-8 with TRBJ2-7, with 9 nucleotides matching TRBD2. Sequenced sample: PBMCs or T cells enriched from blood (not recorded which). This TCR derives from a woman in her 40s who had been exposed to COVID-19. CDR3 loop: CASSMVAGAAYEQYF. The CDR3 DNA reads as TGTGCCAGCAGCATGGTAGCGGGGGCGGCCTACGAGCAGTACTTC. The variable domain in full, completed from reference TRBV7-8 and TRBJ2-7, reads GAGVSQSPRYKVAKRGQDVALRCDPISGHVSLFWYQQALGQGPEFLTYFQNEAQLDKSGLPSDRFFAERPEGSVSTLKIQRTQQEDSAVYLCASSMVAGAAYEQYFGPGTRLTVT.